This T cell receptor (beta chain) was profiled in a study of shared clonotypes between healthy human individuals. Regarding the study as a whole: Clonotype sharing among donors likely depends on sequencing depth. Naive subsets, compared against memory subsets, generally had larger estimated richness values.

All donors qualified as healthy HIV-negative adults and had experienced no recent acute infections or vaccinations. Deletions cut 1 base from V and 2 bases from J, with 9 bases between. This CDR3 is 14 amino acids long. CDR1 is SGHVS, CDR2 FNYEAQ, per germline. A remark on this clone: No antigen is known for it.

The data were produced by immunoSEQ multiplex PCR, yet TCRdb's version contains in-frame clones alone and is incomplete. The data show 900,000 to 1,200,000 clones, with 75% to 80% seen just once and more than 0.55% held by the top ten. The source is a man between 18 and 29 years old in good health. Some clones in this sample may be carry-over from other donors' samples. This chain joins TRBV7-6 and TRBJ2-7, with no clear D. The sequenced sample consisted of memory CD4+ T cells from PBMCs. The subset here: CD45RA-negative fraction. CDR3 DNA: TGTGCCAGCAGCTTAGAGACTGCGGCCTACGAGCAGTACTTC. It yields the protein CASSLETAAYEQYF.